One and the same sample provided the 12 T cell receptor beta chains below, sequenced in a study of CXCR3-negative and CXCR3-positive naive CD8 T cells. Carrying UMI labels, the TRB cDNA libraries were prepared through 5' RACE. TCRdb reprocessed the 5' RACE reads; each CDR3 protein has one entry and no DNA is given. The sample totals about 23,000 distinct CDR3 sequences; its top ten clones hold roughly 20%. Sequenced sample: memory CD8+ T cells from blood. The receptors shown here come from a human donor in good health. Some clones in this sample may be carry-over from other donors' samples.

The chain employs TRBV6-5 and TRBJ2-7; there is no DNA to check the TCRdb D call of TRBD1. Germline V CDR1 and CDR2: MNHEY, SVGAGI. CDR3 length equals 15 residues. The CDR3 here is CASSYSGTASYEQYF.

The V and J genes are TRBV4-1 and TRBJ2-4. This CDR3 has 11 amino acids. Germline values: CDR1 MGHRA, CDR2 YSYEKL. This CDR3 reads CASSQGNIQYF.

V and J are TRBV6-1 and TRBJ2-2; the TRBD2 assignment by TCRdb is unverifiable without DNA. Germline V gives CDR1 MNHNS, CDR2 SASEGT. CDR3 size: 21 residues. The CDR3 sequence is CASSVFIGTSGSIGDTGELFF.

V is TRBV3-1 and J is TRBJ2-3; there is no DNA to check the TCRdb D call of TRBD2. Germline V CDR1 and CDR2: LGHDT, YNNKEL (reference sequence). The CDR3 runs 18 residues. The chain's CDR3 is CASSPLPLAGGSTDTQYF.

This chain joins TRBV3-1 and TRBJ1-6. CDR1 LGHDT and CDR2 YNNKEL come from the germline V gene (reference sequence). This CDR3 spans 12 amino acids. CDR3: CASSHSSSPLHF. Looking up the rest from reference TRBV3-1 and TRBJ1-6 gives the full variable domain: DTAVSQTPKYLVTQMGNDKSIKCEQNLGHDTMYWYKQDSKKFLKIMFSYNNKELIINETVPNRFSPKSPDKAHLNLHINSLELGDSAVYFCASSHSSSPLHFGNGTRLTVT.

V and J are TRBV29-1 and TRBJ2-7; the TCRdb call, TRBD1, lacks DNA for checking. Germline CDR1 SQVTM, CDR2 ANQGSEA. This CDR3 spans 13 amino acids. Here the CDR3 reads CSVKGEPPYEQYF.

J is TRBJ2-7 and V is TRBV9. The CDR3 is 13 amino acids. Germline assignment: CDR1 SGDLS and CDR2 YYNGEE. The CDR3 spells CASSVSVFNEQYF. The full variable domain, its missing parts supplied by reference TRBV9 and TRBJ2-7, is DSGVTQTPKHLITATGQRVTLRCSPRSGDLSVYWYQQSLDQGLQFLIQYYNGEERAKGNILERFSAQQFPDLHSELNLSSLELGDSALYFCASSVSVFNEQYFGPGTRLTVT.

This sequence joins TRBV29-1 and TRBJ2-2; lacking DNA, the TRBD2 call made by TCRdb goes unchecked. This CDR3 has 17 amino acids. CDR1 SQVTM and CDR2 ANQGSEA come from the germline V gene. The CDR3 loop reads CSVEALAGGFGTGELFF.

The gene calls are TRBV29-1 and TRBJ2-2. Germline V gene data show CDR1 as SQVTM and CDR2 as ANQGSEA. The CDR3 runs 11 residues. The CDR3: CSVAYTGELFF.

This chain connects TRBV6-1 to TRBJ2-2; the TCRdb D gene call, TRBD2, has no DNA to confirm it. CDR3 length: 13 amino acids. Germline CDR1 reads MNHNS; CDR2 reads SASEGT. The CDR3 loop is CASSERTPGELFF.

The chain recombines TRBV6-2 or TRBV6-3 with TRBJ2-1; with no DNA, the TCRdb D assignment of TRBD1 cannot be verified. Germline V gene data show CDR1 as MNHEY and CDR2 as SVGEGT. There are 14 residues in the CDR3. The CDR3 sequence is CASSPGEWGNEQFF.

The chain recombines TRBV6-4 with TRBJ1-1. The CDR3 totals 11 residues. Germline CDR1 reads MRHNA; CDR2 reads SNTAGT. CDR3 residues: CASLNGAEAFF.